The 20 T cell receptor beta chains presented below share a single source sample, sequenced in a study of cytomegalovirus exposure and HLA in healthy donors. Amplification used 60 Vbeta primers and 13 Jbeta primers. Sequencing was performed with immunoSEQ multiplex PCR; in TCRdb, only in-frame clones are kept and a portion is missing. The sample has under 200,000 clones, about 78% seen once. Material: PBMCs. These TCRs come from a man aged 55 to 70 in good health and CMV-seronegative.

This chain links TRBV30 with TRBJ2-7; TRBD2 agrees at 14 bases. The germline gives CDR1 GTSNPN, CDR2 SVGIG (reference sequence). The CDR3 contains 16 residues. The ends lost 3 bases at V and 7 bases at J; junction bases unmatched: 11. CDR3 nucleotide sequence: TGTGCCTGGAGAAATGGACTAGCGGGAGGAGCAGGGGAGCAGTACTTC. This codes for CAWRNGLAGGAGEQYF.

This sequence joins TRBV7-9 and TRBJ2-1; 13 bases fit TRBD2. With V trimmed by 5 bases and J by 9 bases, 7 bases remained unmatched. The CDR3 runs to 15 residues. Germline-derived CDR1 and CDR2 are SEHNR and FQNEAQ (reference sequence). CDR3 loop: CASSEAGTSGIEQFF. CDR3 DNA sequence: TGTGCCAGCAGCGAGGCCGGGACTAGCGGGATTGAGCAGTTCTTC.

The CDR3 here is CASSQEARDQPQHF. For the CDR3, the DNA is TGTGCCAGCAGCCAAGAGGCCAGGGATCAGCCCCAGCATTTT. The gene calls are TRBV4-2 and TRBJ1-5; tentatively, D is TRBD1 (5 bases). Germline CDR1 is LGHNA and CDR2 is YNFKEQ. Trimming took off 0 bases at V and 5 bases at J, with 8 bases between the two ends. The CDR3 length is 14 residues.

J is TRBJ1-2 and V is TRBV5-6, with D perhaps TRBD1 (6 bases). The CDR3 totals 15 residues. V was trimmed by 1 base and J by 1 base, leaving 11 bases between them. The germline V gene has CDR1 SGHDT and CDR2 YYEEEE. The CDR3 DNA reads as TGTGCCAGCAGCTTGACTCAACAGGGTAACTATGGCTACACCTTC. Residues: CASSLTQQGNYGYTF.

This rearrangement joins TRBV4-3 to TRBJ2-5; TRBD2 is a possible D gene (7 bases). The CDR3 has 15 residues. V lost 6 bases, J lost 2 bases, and 16 bases lay in between. The V gene's germline CDR1 is LGHNA and CDR2 YSLEER. The CDR3 region has the DNA TGCGCCAGCAGTCGGGGGGCGGGAGTTCAAGAGACCCAGTACTTC. This gives the protein CASSRGAGVQETQYF.

J is TRBJ2-7 and V is TRBV7-8; 9 bases fit TRBD1. With V trimmed by 5 bases and J by 5 bases, 10 bases remained unmatched. This CDR3 contains 15 residues. Germline loops: CDR1 SGHVS, CDR2 FQNEAQ. The CDR3 loop reads CASSPTDRGHHEQYF. CDR3 sequence (DNA): TGTGCCAGCAGCCCAACGGACAGGGGTCACCACGAGCAGTACTTC.

This clone appeared a few times. The chain combines TRBV5-5 with TRBJ1-1; 10 positions agree with TRBD1. The CDR3 spans 16 residues. Germline trimming cut 0 bases from V and 6 bases from J; bases unmatched to any gene: 8. The germline gives CDR1 SGHKS, CDR2 YYEKEE (reference sequence). The CDR3 nucleotides read TGTGCCAGCAGCTTGGTCCGGGACAGGGGACGGTCTGAAGCTTTCTTT. It codes for CASSLVRDRGRSEAFF.

The rearrangement uses TRBV5-1 and TRBJ1-1; TRBD1 matches 7 bases. The J segment lost 4 bases and the V segment lost 0 bases, leaving 9 bases of the junction unmatched. The CDR3 loop spans 16 amino acids. Germline V gene data show CDR1 as SGHRS and CDR2 as YFSETQ. The CDR3 DNA reads as TGCGCCAGCAGCTTGGCGGGGATCGACAGGGTCACTGAAGCTTTCTTT. It specifies CASSLAGIDRVTEAFF.

The CDR3, as DNA: TGTGCCAGCAGTGACTTTAGCGGGGGGGCCAAAAACATTCAGTACTTC. Amino acids: CASSDFSGGAKNIQYF. The V and J genes are TRBV2 and TRBJ2-4; 10 positions match TRBD2. CDR1 is SNHLY and CDR2 is FYNNEI in the germline V gene. The CDR3 is 16 residues long. After removal of 3 bases from V and 1 base from J, the junction contained 3 bases not matched to a gene.

The V gene is TRBV5-4, the J gene TRBJ2-3; TRBD2 might be the D (7 bases). Germline V gene sequence: CDR1 SGHNT, CDR2 YYREEE (reference sequence). The V end lost 3 bases, the J end lost 3 bases, and 17 bases lay between the germline ends. The CDR3 extends over 16 amino acids. The CDR3 nucleotides read TGTGCCAGCAGCTCAAAGGGGGGGGGATGGACAGATACGCAGTATTTT. Encoded protein: CASSSKGGGWTDTQYF.

The V gene is TRBV18, the J gene TRBJ2-5; D perhaps matches TRBD2 (7 bases). Germline V gene sequence: CDR1 KGHSH, CDR2 LQKENI. V lost 3 bases and J lost 4, with 15 bases in between. The CDR3 loop spans 15 amino acids. The CDR3 sequence: CASSPGGAPRETQYF. The CDR3 bases are TGTGCCAGCTCACCGGGGGGGGCGCCCCGAGAGACCCAGTACTTC.

The chain has TRBV29-1 and TRBJ2-7; 7 nucleotides align to TRBD2. The CDR3 consists of 14 residues. Germline V lookup: CDR1 SQVTM, CDR2 ANQGSEA. Germline trimming cut 4 bases from V and 9 bases from J; bases unmatched to any gene: 15. CDR3 sequence (DNA): TGCAGCGTTGCCGTGGGGGGGACCGTCGGAGGGCAGTACTTC. It yields the protein CSVAVGGTVGGQYF.

This chain connects TRBV13 to TRBJ2-1; 11 nucleotides match TRBD2. Germline values: CDR1 PRHDT, CDR2 FYEKMQ (reference sequence). The length of the CDR3 is 20 residues. V lost 2 bases and J lost 0; bases outside the gene matches: 12. CDR3 protein: CASSLYGRLAGRRSYNEQFF. CDR3 coding DNA: TGTGCCAGCAGCTTATACGGAAGACTAGCGGGACGTCGCTCCTACAATGAGCAGTTCTTC. Drawing the rest from reference TRBV13 and TRBJ2-1, the complete variable domain is AAGVIQSPRHLIKEKRETATLKCYPIPRHDTVYWYQQGPGQDPQFLISFYEKMQSDKGSIPDRFSAQQFSDYHSELNMSSLELGDSALYFCASSLYGRLAGRRSYNEQFFGPGTRLTVL.

This chain connects TRBV4-1 to TRBJ2-7; TRBD1 agrees at 7 bases. The CDR3 is 15 residues long. J gave up 4 bases and V 2 bases, and 8 bases lay outside the gene matches. Germline CDR1 and CDR2: MGHRA and YSYEKL. DNA of the CDR3: TGCGCCAGCAGCCAATCCCCGGGACAGACTTACGAGCAGTACTTC. This sequence encodes CASSQSPGQTYEQYF.

This clone was observed a single time. The J gene is TRBJ2-6, the V gene TRBV5-4; possible D gene TRBD1, 5 bases. Trimming pared 4 bases from V and 1 base from J, leaving 9 bases between. Germline values: CDR1 SGHNT, CDR2 YYREEE (reference sequence). The CDR3 runs to 15 residues. The CDR3 here is CASSLAGSGANVLTF. The CDR3 DNA reads as TGTGCCAGCAGCCTGGCAGGGTCTGGGGCCAACGTCCTGACTTTC.

This rearrangement joins TRBV6-5 to TRBJ1-5; D remains unclear. The CDR3 sequence is 15 residues long. The V and J ends lost 6 bases and 0 bases respectively, with 12 bases between them. Germline CDR1 is MNHEY and CDR2 is SVGAGI. The CDR3 DNA sequence: TGTGCCAGCAGCCGCGACACCTATAGCAATCAGCCCCAGCATTTT. Protein sequence: CASSRDTYSNQPQHF.

V is TRBV5-1 and J is TRBJ2-6, with D hard to call. The CDR3 loop spans 14 amino acids. V lost 5 bases and J lost 0, with 6 bases in between. Germline assignment: CDR1 SGHRS and CDR2 YFSETQ. This CDR3 reads CASRSISGANVLTF. The CDR3 region has the DNA TGCGCCAGCAGAAGCATCTCTGGGGCCAACGTCCTGACTTTC. Complete variable domain (other parts from reference TRBV5-1 and TRBJ2-6): KAGVTQTPRYLIKTRGQQVTLSCSPISGHRSVSWYQQTPGQGLQFLFEYFSETQRNKGNFPGRFSGRQFSNSRSEMNVSTLELGDSALYLCASRSISGANVLTFGAGSRLTVL.

This clone turned up a few times. The chain links TRBV4-2 to TRBJ2-5, with D uncertain. The CDR3 sequence is 13 residues long. Trimming took off 0 bases at V and 1 base at J, with 3 bases between the two ends. CDR1 and CDR2 (germline): LGHNA, YNFKEQ. The CDR3 region has the DNA TGTGCCAGCAGCCAAGACGTCCAAGAGACCCAGTACTTC. It codes for CASSQDVQETQYF.

The table lists this clone with a few counts. This chain joins TRBV28 and TRBJ2-7; D not resolved. Germline values: CDR1 MDHEN, CDR2 SYDVKM. The CDR3 is made up of 12 amino acids. Trimming cost V 2 bases and J 3 bases, with 5 bases left between them. The CDR3 bases are TGTGCCAGCAGTTTAAGCTACTACGAGCAGTACTTC. This sequence encodes CASSLSYYEQYF.

This clone has just one count. This sequence joins TRBV4-2 and TRBJ2-7; a weak D match, TRBD1 (5 bases). The germline CDR1 and CDR2 sequences are LGHNA and YNFKEQ. V dropped 2 bases and J dropped 5 bases, with 16 bases sitting between them. This CDR3 has 15 amino acids. CDR3 DNA: TGTGCCAGCAGCCAAACTCTAGGGGAAAGCGACGAGCAGTACTTC. This gives the protein CASSQTLGESDEQYF.